This T cell receptor beta chain was sequenced in a study of OX40 agonist ivuxolimab in advanced cancers. For the study at large: A history of anti-PD-1, anti-PD-L1 or anti-CTLA-4 therapy was acceptable, and about 37% had some.

Some clones are missing from TCRdb's copy, which holds only in-frame ones; the method was immunoSEQ multiplex PCR. The table shows more than 50,000 clones, with roughly 84% occurring only once. With 4 bases removed from V and 2 bases from J, the gap between germline ends came to 19 bases. The CDR3 length is 17 residues. Germline V gene sequence: CDR1 SGDLS, CDR2 YYNGEE. The specimen was CD4+ or CD8+ T cells sorted from blood, collected in a trial of the OX40 agonist ivuxolimab. This sequence joins TRBV9 and TRBJ1-3; D is uncertain. The clonotype originates from an adult with an advanced solid tumor such as melanoma, head and neck, liver or kidney cancer. CDR3 coding DNA: TGTGCCAGCAGCTCCCGCCTCTCCCTAGACCCTGGAAACACCATATATTTT. This translates into CASSSRLSLDPGNTIYF.